The 4 T cell receptor beta chains below all came from one sample that was sequenced in a study of CD8+ T cells in alopecia areata. RNA extraction and reverse transcription yielded cDNA as sequencing template. The table came from immunoSEQ multiplex PCR; TCRdb's copy has only in-frame clones and leaves some out. The sample gives approximately 130,000 clones, 40% to 55% of which show up once; over 9.5% is in the top ten. The specimen sequenced was NKG2D-low CD8+ T cells sorted from blood. The source is a human donor with alopecia areata.

The rearrangement uses TRBV14 and TRBJ1-5; no clear D gene. Between the trimmed V and J ends, which lost 5 bases and 5 bases, there was a span of 7 bases. The CDR3 covers 12 residues. CDR1 is SGHDN and CDR2 is FVKESK in the germline V gene. The CDR3 loop is CASSNTDQPQHF. As DNA, the CDR3 is TGTGCCAGCAGCAATACCGATCAGCCCCAGCATTTT.

The chain links TRBV30 to TRBJ1-2; TRBD1 might be the D (5 bases). V gave up 5 bases and J gave up 1 base, with 11 bases separating them. The germline gives CDR1 GTSNPN, CDR2 SVGIG (reference sequence). The CDR3 contains 13 residues. Written as DNA, the CDR3 is TGTGCCTGGGGCAGGGAGGATAACTATGGCTACACCTTC. This translates into CAWGREDNYGYTF.

This chain uses TRBV5-6 with TRBJ2-5; 10 bases match TRBD2. Germline CDR1 and CDR2: SGHDT and YYEEEE. The length of the CDR3 is 17 residues. V shed 0 bases, J shed 2 bases, and the junction held 7 bases outside the gene matches. The CDR3 DNA follows: TGTGCCAGCAGCTTGGAAGACCCAGCGGGGGGGCAAGAGACCCAGTACTTC. Its protein product is CASSLEDPAGGQETQYF. Drawing the rest from reference TRBV5-6 and TRBJ2-5, the complete variable domain is DAGVTQSPTHLIKTRGQQVTLRCSPKSGHDTVSWYQQALGQGPQFIFQYYEEEERQRGNFPDRFSGHQFPNYSSELNVNALLLGDSALYLCASSLEDPAGGQETQYFGPGTRLLVL.

The chain couples TRBV30 to TRBJ1-5; the D is unclear. CDR1 is GTSNPN, CDR2 SVGIG, per germline (reference sequence). This CDR3 has 14 residues. Deletions cut 0 bases from V and 3 bases from J, with 9 bases between. The CDR3 region has the DNA TGTGCCTGGAGTGTCCAGGACTACAATCAGCCCCAGCATTTT. It encodes CAWSVQDYNQPQHF.